The 24 T cell receptor beta chains presented below share a single source sample, sequenced in a study of T cell responses to AZD1222 COVID-19 vaccine. The data were produced by immunoSEQ multiplex PCR, yet TCRdb's version contains in-frame clones alone and is incomplete. There are 130,000 to 150,000 clones in the sample; around 86% occur only once, and over 4% lies in the top ten. The sample was peripheral blood, taken on day 0 of MenACWY control vaccination. The source is an adult in good health.

This chain links TRBV5-5 with TRBJ1-1; D is uncertain. Trimming took 4 bases from V and 0 from J, leaving 13 bases between them. Germline CDR1 reads SGHKS; CDR2 reads YYEKEE (reference sequence). This CDR3 has 15 amino acids. The CDR3 sequence: CASSKPQGMNTEAFF. CDR3 DNA sequence: TGTGCCAGCAGCAAACCACAAGGTATGAACACTGAAGCTTTCTTT. Combining the CDR3 with reference TRBV5-5 and TRBJ1-1 gives the whole variable domain DAGVTQSPTHLIKTRGQQVTLRCSPISGHKSVSWYQQVLGQGPQFIFQYYEKEERGRGNFPDRFSARQFPNYSSELNVNALLLGDSALYLCASSKPQGMNTEAFFGQGTRLTVV.

This sequence joins TRBV11-3 and TRBJ2-2; D is unclear. This CDR3 is 14 amino acids long. The V and J ends lost 1 base and 3 bases respectively, with 6 bases between them. Germline assignment: CDR1 SGHNT and CDR2 YENEEA. In DNA, the CDR3 is TGTGCCAGCAGCTTAGGACCGTACACCGGGGAGCTGTTTTTT. Residues: CASSLGPYTGELFF.

The chain is built from TRBV7-2 and TRBJ2-3; D is possibly TRBD1 (5 bases). Germline V gene data show CDR1 as SGHTA and CDR2 as FQGNSA. The CDR3 length is 15 residues. With 9 bases removed from V and 0 bases from J, the gap between germline ends came to 16 bases. The CDR3 bases are TGTGCCAGTCGAAGTGGGGCCCATAGCACAGATACGCAGTATTTT. Protein product: CASRSGAHSTDTQYF.

The chain is built from TRBV11-3 and TRBJ1-2; maybe TRBD1 (5 bases). Between the trimmed V and J ends, which lost 1 base and 8 bases, there was a span of 14 bases. Germline-derived CDR1 and CDR2 are SGHNT and YENEEA. This CDR3 region has 14 residues. The chain's CDR3 is CASSLVAGSLGYTF. CDR3 DNA: TGTGCCAGCAGCTTAGTGGCAGGGAGTTTGGGCTACACCTTC.

This chain joins TRBV5-6 and TRBJ1-2; no clear D. The CDR3 covers 13 residues. Germline V lookup: CDR1 SGHDT, CDR2 YYEEEE. The ends were cut back, 0 bases at V and 7 bases at J, with 10 bases in the middle. CDR3 bases: TGTGCCAGCAGCTTGGCGGGTGCTCGTGGCTACACCTTC. Translating gives CASSLAGARGYTF.

This chain joins TRBV6-5 and TRBJ1-1; D is ambiguous. The CDR3 spans 15 residues. Germline CDR1 and CDR2: MNHEY and SVGAGI. Deletions cut 0 bases from V and 1 base from J, with 9 bases between. The CDR3 spells CASSYSRLGNTEAFF. In DNA form, the CDR3 reads TGTGCCAGCAGTTACTCCCGATTGGGGAACACTGAAGCTTTCTTT.

The rearrangement links TRBV5-4 to TRBJ2-1; TRBD1 aligns across 12 bases. Looked up from germline, CDR1 is SGHNT and CDR2 is YYREEE (reference sequence). The CDR3 contains 17 residues. Losses at the gene ends were 3 bases for V and 8 bases for J; bases not matched to a gene: 12. The CDR3 loop reads CASSWERGQGAGDEQFF. The CDR3 DNA reads TGTGCCAGCAGCTGGGAAAGGGGACAGGGGGCAGGTGATGAGCAGTTCTTC.

V gene TRBV19 combines with J gene TRBJ1-2, with D unresolved. Germline V CDR1 and CDR2: LNHDA, SQIVND (reference sequence). The CDR3 runs 12 residues. Between the trimmed V and J ends, which lost 7 bases and 6 bases, there was a span of 12 bases. CDR3 DNA: TGTGCCAGTATGGGGTTCTTGGATGGCTACACCTTC. Translating it yields CASMGFLDGYTF.

This sequence joins TRBV12-3 or TRBV12-4 and TRBJ1-2; D gene ambiguous. V lost 3 bases and J lost 7, with 12 bases in between. The CDR3 runs 13 residues. CDR3 sequence: CASSLWSASGYTF. The CDR3 nucleotides are TGTGCCAGCAGTTTGTGGTCGGCGAGTGGCTACACCTTC.

The chain employs TRBV6-1 and TRBJ1-5, with a possible D match to TRBD1 (6 bases). Germline V gene data show CDR1 as MNHNS and CDR2 as SASEGT. The V and J ends lost 2 bases and 1 base respectively, with 15 bases between them. The CDR3 spans 17 residues. The chain's CDR3 is CASSENRGGVSNQPQHF. CDR3 nucleotides: TGTGCCAGCAGTGAAAATCGGGGGGGCGTAAGCAATCAGCCCCAGCATTTT.

This chain joins TRBV11-2 and TRBJ2-1; 9 nucleotides agree with TRBD1. V lost 5 bases and J lost 0; bases outside the gene matches: 2. CDR1 is SGHAT and CDR2 is FQNNGV in the germline V gene. This CDR3 has 15 amino acids. The CDR3 DNA follows: TGTGCCAGCAGCCAGGGACAGGGCTCCTACAATGAGCAGTTCTTC. Translating it yields CASSQGQGSYNEQFF.

The chain carries TRBV7-9 and TRBJ1-2; 7 nucleotides align to TRBD1. The CDR3 is made up of 15 amino acids. The V and J ends lost 4 bases and 0 bases, in that order; junction bases with no gene match: 5. Germline V gene lookup returns CDR1 SEHNR and CDR2 FQNEAQ (reference sequence). CDR3 protein: CASSSWTGSNYGYTF. The CDR3 region has the DNA TGTGCCAGCAGCTCCTGGACAGGCTCTAACTATGGCTACACCTTC.

The V and J genes are TRBV3-1 (or the pseudogene TRBV3-2) and TRBJ1-3; perhaps TRBD1 as D (5 bases). The germline V gene has CDR1 LGHDT and CDR2 YNNKEL (reference sequence). CDR3 length: 14 amino acids. V shed 4 bases and J shed 2 bases, with 9 bases lying between them. CDR3 region: CASSLRETGNTIYF. The DNA of the CDR3 is TGTGCCAGCAGCCTCAGGGAAACTGGAAACACCATATATTTT.

This sequence joins TRBV11-2 and TRBJ2-7; 7 bases agree with TRBD2. Trimming removed 5 bases from V and 3 bases from J; junction bases left unmatched: 10. The length of the CDR3 is 15 residues. Germline values: CDR1 SGHAT, CDR2 FQNNGV. The CDR3 DNA follows: TGTGCCAGCAGCCCGGGACTACCAAACATCTACGAGCAGTACTTC. This translates into CASSPGLPNIYEQYF.

This chain joins TRBV12-3 or TRBV12-4 and TRBJ1-4, with D possibly TRBD1 on 5 matching bases. The CDR3 spans 12 residues. Deletions cut 2 bases from V and 14 bases from J, with 12 bases between. This chain's CDR3 is CASSLPQGGLFF. The CDR3 DNA reads as TGTGCCAGCAGTTTACCGCAGGGCGGGCTGTTTTTT.

V is TRBV4-1 and J is TRBJ1-2; no firm D call. Germline V lookup: CDR1 MGHRA, CDR2 YSYEKL. This CDR3 is 14 amino acids long. V lost 0 bases, J lost 3 bases, and 8 bases lay in between. The CDR3 DNA is TGCGCCAGCAGCCAAGATCCCCCTGACTATGGCTACACCTTC. Translation gives CASSQDPPDYGYTF.

About this clone: In the same sample, other DNA sequences code for this CDR3. The chain has TRBV9 and TRBJ1-3; weak D call: TRBD1 (5 bases). The CDR3 spans 16 residues. Germline CDR1 is SGDLS and CDR2 is YYNGEE. V was shortened by 1 base and J by 0 bases, with 11 bases between the two germline ends. The CDR3, as DNA: TGTGCCAGCAGCGTAAGGGGCGACAACTCTGGAAACACCATATATTTT. Translating gives CASSVRGDNSGNTIYF.

The CDR3 spells CASSQDGVGSNEKLFF. The CDR3, as DNA: TGCGCCAGCAGCCAAGATGGTGTGGGGTCGAATGAAAAACTGTTTTTT. The chain links TRBV4-1 to TRBJ1-4; D unclear. The V end lost 0 bases, the J end lost 5 bases, and 13 bases lay between the germline ends. CDR3 length: 16 amino acids. Germline values: CDR1 MGHRA, CDR2 YSYEKL.

V gene TRBV3-1 (or the pseudogene TRBV3-2) combines with J gene TRBJ1-2, with D uncertain. The germline gives CDR1 LGHDT, CDR2 YNNKEL (reference sequence). This CDR3 spans 12 amino acids. Trimming left V 4 bases short and J 2 bases short, with 5 bases between. The CDR3 here is CASSRRNYGYTF. The CDR3 DNA follows: TGTGCCAGCAGCCGCCGCAACTATGGCTACACCTTC.

The chain is built from TRBV19 and TRBJ1-1; 7 positions agree with TRBD1. CDR1 is LNHDA, CDR2 SQIVND, per germline (reference sequence). The CDR3 extends over 15 amino acids. The junction had 10 bases not matched to a gene; V was cut back by 7 bases and J by 2 bases. The CDR3: CASILTGQRNTEAFF. The CDR3 DNA sequence: TGTGCCAGTATTCTAACGGGACAGCGAAACACTGAAGCTTTCTTT.

The rearrangement links TRBV21-1 to TRBJ1-5. TRBV21-1 is deemed a pseudogene. The CDR3 has 10 residues. The CDR3 DNA follows: TGTGCCAGCAGTTATCAGCCCCAGCATTTT. Translation: CASSYQPQHF.

The CDR3 loop is CASSLRQSSYNSPLHF. CDR3 sequence (DNA): TGTGCCAGCAGCTTACGACAGAGCTCCTATAATTCACCCCTCCACTTT. The chain recombines TRBV7-8 with TRBJ1-6; a weak D match, TRBD1 (5 bases). There are 16 residues in the CDR3. Deletions cut 2 bases from V and 0 bases from J, with 8 bases between. Germline assignment: CDR1 SGHVS and CDR2 FQNEAQ.

The CDR3 loop reads CASRVGVYNSPLHF. Here the CDR3 DNA reads TGTGCCAGTCGGGTAGGGGTCTATAATTCACCCCTCCACTTT. The rearrangement joins TRBV2 to TRBJ1-6; D is perhaps TRBD1 (5 bases). V was cut by 9 bases and J by 3 bases, with 12 bases left in between. Germline CDR1 and CDR2: SNHLY and FYNNEI. This CDR3 comprises 14 residues. Using reference TRBV2 and TRBJ1-6 for the parts outside the CDR3, the full variable domain is EPEVTQTPSHQVTQMGQEVILRCVPISNHLYFYWYRQILGQKVEFLVSFYNNEISEKSEIFDDQFSVERPDGSNFTLKIRSTKLEDSAMYFCASRVGVYNSPLHFGNGTRLTVT.

The chain recombines TRBV24-1 with TRBJ2-5; no clear D. Trimming left V 4 bases short and J 5 bases short, with 7 bases between. This CDR3 spans 12 amino acids. The germline gives CDR1 KGHDR, CDR2 SFDVKD. CDR3 coding DNA: TGTGCCACCAGTGACTCTGGGGAGACCCAGTACTTC. The encoded protein is CATSDSGETQYF.